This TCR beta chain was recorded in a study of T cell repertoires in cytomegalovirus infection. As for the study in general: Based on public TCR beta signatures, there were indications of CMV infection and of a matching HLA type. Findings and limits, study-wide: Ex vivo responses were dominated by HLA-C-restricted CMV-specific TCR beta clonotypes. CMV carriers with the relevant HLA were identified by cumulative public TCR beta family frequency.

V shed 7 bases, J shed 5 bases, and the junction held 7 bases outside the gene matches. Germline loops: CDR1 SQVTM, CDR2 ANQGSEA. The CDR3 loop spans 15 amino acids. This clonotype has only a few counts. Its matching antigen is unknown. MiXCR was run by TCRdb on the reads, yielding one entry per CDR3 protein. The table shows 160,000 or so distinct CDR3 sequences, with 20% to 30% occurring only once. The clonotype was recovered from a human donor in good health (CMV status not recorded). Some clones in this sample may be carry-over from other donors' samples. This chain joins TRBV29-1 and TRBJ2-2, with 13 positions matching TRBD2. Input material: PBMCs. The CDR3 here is CSARTSGSRTGELFF. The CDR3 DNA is TGCAGCGCTAGGACTAGCGGGAGCAGAACCGGGGAGCTGTTTTTT.